This entry describes one T cell receptor (beta chain). The protocol was immunoSEQ multiplex PCR, while the TCRdb copy is restricted to in-frame clones and leaves out a portion. The profile shows 350,000 to 450,000 clones, 75% to 90% of them singletons. CDR1 is KGHSH and CDR2 is LQKENI in the germline V gene. Trimming stripped 4 bases from V and 10 bases from J, with 13 bases between. The CDR3 runs 12 residues. This specimen belongs to a study of blood T cell repertoires in COVID-19. The receptor was isolated from a woman between 18 and 29 years old with acute or convalescent COVID-19. This chain joins TRBV18 and TRBJ1-2; D call uncertain. The sample taken for sequencing was peripheral blood. CDR3 bases: TGTGCCAGCTCACTACCCGGGGAGGACTACACCTTC. Protein product: CASSLPGEDYTF.